What follows are 18 T cell receptor beta chains derived from one specimen sequenced in a study of blood T cell repertoires in COVID-19. Sequenced by immunoSEQ multiplex PCR; TCRdb stores in-frame clones only, minus some. The sample yields roughly 200,000 clones, 80% to 90% seen once. The specimen sequenced was peripheral blood. All receptors come from a woman aged 80 or older with acute or convalescent COVID-19.

The V and J genes are TRBV6-5 and TRBJ2-1; D perhaps matches TRBD2 (6 bases). Germline V gene data show CDR1 as MNHEY and CDR2 as SVGAGI. This CDR3 has 14 amino acids. The germline V and J ends were trimmed by 6 bases and 7 bases, with 16 bases remaining between them. As DNA, the CDR3 is TGTGCCAGCAGGTTAGCGGAAGGAGTAAATGAGCAGTTCTTC. Residues: CASRLAEGVNEQFF.

V gene TRBV13 combines with J gene TRBJ2-3, with 11 bases that match TRBD2. The trim removed 5 bases at V and 2 bases at J, leaving 6 bases unmatched. The germline gives CDR1 PRHDT, CDR2 FYEKMQ (reference sequence). The CDR3 is 16 residues long. The CDR3 is CASSTRLAGFTDTQYF. CDR3 nucleotides: TGTGCCAGCAGCACGAGACTAGCGGGGTTCACAGATACGCAGTATTTT.

In regard to this clone: The junction and the germline gene differ at one end; a read error may be behind it. This rearrangement joins TRBV7-2 to TRBJ2-1, with 10 bases identical to TRBD1. The CDR3 contains 15 residues. The V gene's germline CDR1 is SGHTA and CDR2 FQGNSA. As DNA, the CDR3 is TGTGCCAGCAACTTAGACAGGGGGCAACACAATGAGCAGTTCTTC. Its protein is CASNLDRGQHNEQFF.

This clone was observed a few times. The chain has TRBV7-2 and TRBJ1-4, with D perhaps matching TRBD1 (5 bases). The germline gives CDR1 SGHTA, CDR2 FQGNSA. The ends were cut back, 6 bases at V and 4 bases at J, with 18 bases in the middle. The CDR3 totals 16 residues. The CDR3 coding sequence is TGTGCCAGCAGTCTGGGGGGGGTGCCGTTTAATGAAAAACTGTTTTTT. Protein: CASSLGGVPFNEKLFF. Combining the CDR3 with reference TRBV7-2 and TRBJ1-4 gives the whole variable domain GAGVSQSPSNKVTEKGKDVELRCDPISGHTALYWYRQSLGQGLEFLIYFQGNSAPDKSGLPSDRFSAERTGGSVSTLTIQRTQQEDSAVYLCASSLGGVPFNEKLFFGSGTQLSVL.

The chain couples TRBV7-2 to TRBJ1-1, with 10 bases aligning to TRBD1. The V gene end was trimmed by 2 bases and the J gene end by 4 bases; junction bases not matched to a gene: 10. The CDR3 extends over 17 amino acids. Germline V CDR1 and CDR2: SGHTA, FQGNSA. The CDR3 DNA reads TGTGCCAGCAGCTTAAGATGGACAGGGGGTGGCTCCACTGAAGCTTTCTTT. Protein sequence: CASSLRWTGGGSTEAFF.

The gene calls are TRBV6-6 and TRBJ1-1; no reliable D call. CDR1 and CDR2 from the germline V gene are MNHNY and SVGAGI (reference sequence). Trimming cost V 6 bases and J 6 bases, with 5 bases left between them. The CDR3 loop spans 10 amino acids. The CDR3 protein is CASRQSEAFF. In nucleotides, the CDR3 is TGTGCCAGCAGACAATCTGAAGCTTTCTTT.

CDR3 residues: CASTETAYYGYTF. The CDR3 DNA follows: TGTGCCAGCACCGAGACAGCCTACTATGGCTACACCTTC. The chain is built from TRBV5-6 and TRBJ1-2, with a tentative D call TRBD1 (5 bases). The germline V gene has CDR1 SGHDT and CDR2 YYEEEE. The CDR3 is made up of 13 amino acids. Between the trimmed V and J ends, which lost 6 bases and 3 bases, there was a span of 12 bases.

This clone was counted a single time. V usage is TRBV2 and J usage is TRBJ2-1, with D unclear. V lost 8 bases and J lost 5, with 7 bases in between. The germline gives CDR1 SNHLY, CDR2 FYNNEI. CDR3 length: 11 amino acids. The CDR3 here is CASARNNEQFF. In DNA, the CDR3 is TGTGCCAGCGCGCGGAACAATGAGCAGTTCTTC.

The CDR3 DNA reads as TGCAGCGTTGAGGCCCCCAGGATGGCTTTCTTT. It encodes CSVEAPRMAFF. This chain uses TRBV29-1 with TRBJ1-1; D gene unclear. CDR1 and CDR2 (germline): SQVTM, ANQGSEA. The CDR3 is made up of 11 amino acids. The V and J ends lost 3 bases and 11 bases respectively, with 13 bases between them. Combining the CDR3 with reference TRBV29-1 and TRBJ1-1 gives the whole variable domain SAVISQKPSRDICQRGTSLTIQCQVDSQVTMMFWYRQQPGQSLTLIATANQGSEATYESGFVIDKFPISRPNLTFSTLTVSNMSPEDSSIYLCSVEAPRMAFFGQGTRLTVV.

The rearrangement links TRBV6-5 to TRBJ2-7, with 8 nucleotides matching TRBD2. V lost 4 bases, J lost 2 bases, and 7 bases stayed unmatched. Germline V CDR1 and CDR2: MNHEY, SVGAGI. This CDR3 has 15 residues. The CDR3 loop is CASSLTGLGPYEQYF. CDR3 DNA sequence: TGTGCCAGCAGTTTGACGGGACTAGGGCCCTACGAGCAGTACTTC.

This rearrangement joins TRBV11-2 to TRBJ1-5; 10 bases are a match to TRBD1. V trimming: 4 bases; J trimming: 7 bases; junction bases outside the gene matches: 7. The CDR3 is 15 residues long. The V gene's germline CDR1 is SGHAT and CDR2 FQNNGV. The CDR3 is CASSSLGTGEQPQHF. The CDR3 nucleotides are TGTGCCAGCAGCTCTTTGGGGACAGGGGAACAGCCCCAGCATTTT. Full variable domain (remainder filled in from reference TRBV11-2 and TRBJ1-5): EAGVAQSPRYKIIEKRQSVAFWCNPISGHATLYWYQQILGQGPKLLIQFQNNGVVDDSQLPKDRFSAERLKGVDSTLKIQPAKLEDSAVYLCASSSLGTGEQPQHFGDGTRLSIL.

This chain links TRBV7-2 with TRBJ1-2, with 8 bases matching TRBD1. V lost 5 bases and J lost 6; bases outside the gene matches: 11. The CDR3 is 15 amino acids. Germline lookup yields CDR1 SGHTA and CDR2 FQGNSA. CDR3 DNA: TGTGCCAGCAGCGTAGGACAGGGTTTAAGTGATGGCTACACCTTC. It is translated as CASSVGQGLSDGYTF.

The gene calls are TRBV18 and TRBJ1-2; D uncertain. This CDR3 has 13 amino acids. The germline V gene has CDR1 KGHSH and CDR2 LQKENI. V was pared by 6 bases and J by 1 base, with 9 bases between. This CDR3 reads CASSIGGNYGYTF. The DNA for the CDR3 is TGTGCCAGCTCCATCGGAGGTAACTATGGCTACACCTTC.

V and J are TRBV29-1 and TRBJ1-2; tentatively, D is TRBD1 (6 bases). Germline loops: CDR1 SQVTM, CDR2 ANQGSEA. This CDR3 has 12 amino acids. V dropped 7 bases and J dropped 5 bases, with 14 bases sitting between them. The chain's CDR3 is CSAGGQGYGYTF. The CDR3 DNA follows: TGCAGCGCTGGCGGTCAGGGGTATGGCTACACCTTC.

This clone was found once. V usage is TRBV9 and J usage is TRBJ2-1, with TRBD2 identical over 10 bases. Germline CDR1 SGDLS, CDR2 YYNGEE. The trim removed 3 bases at V and 5 bases at J, leaving 8 bases unmatched. CDR3 length: 16 amino acids. This CDR3 is CASSAVGLADDNEQFF. CDR3 bases: TGTGCCAGCAGCGCCGTTGGACTAGCGGACGACAATGAGCAGTTCTTC.

The genes are TRBV7-2 and TRBJ2-7, with D possibly matching TRBD2 (6 bases). From germline, CDR1 is SGHTA and CDR2 FQGNSA. V was pared by 4 bases and J by 6 bases, with 13 bases between. The CDR3 spans 13 residues. This CDR3 is CASSSNRDSEQYF. The CDR3 coding sequence is TGTGCCAGCAGCTCCAACCGGGACTCCGAGCAGTACTTC.

This clone was recorded a few times. V is TRBV3-1 (or the pseudogene TRBV3-2) and J is TRBJ2-1, with 11 bases matching TRBD2. This CDR3 is 15 amino acids long. Germline V gives CDR1 LGHDT, CDR2 YNNKEL (reference sequence). The V and J ends lost 1 base and 10 bases, in that order; junction bases with no gene match: 6. CDR3 residues: CASSQATSGRGEQFF. CDR3 DNA: TGTGCCAGCAGCCAAGCCACTAGCGGGAGAGGCGAGCAGTTCTTC.

V and J are TRBV11-2 and TRBJ2-6, with 9 bases aligning to TRBD1. The length of the CDR3 is 19 residues. Germline V gene sequence: CDR1 SGHAT, CDR2 FQNNGV. Trimming cost V 5 bases and J 0 bases; bases outside gene matches: 11. The DNA for the CDR3 is TGTGCCAGCAGCATAACCTCCGGGACAGGGCCCTCTGGGGCCAACGTCCTGACTTTC. Protein: CASSITSGTGPSGANVLTF.